What follows are 2 T cell receptor beta chains derived from one specimen sequenced in a study of T cells in Graves' hyperthyroidism and ophthalmopathy. The CDR3 regions of TCR beta were amplified from RNA transcripts. First-round RT-PCR of the TCR CDR3 relied on the HTBI primer set. TCRdb re-derived calls from the multiplex PCR reads in MiXCR, one entry per CDR3 protein. The data hold roughly 200,000 distinct CDR3 sequences, with around 19% observed a single time. The sequenced sample was blood. The receptors come from a man between 35 and 55 years old with Graves' hyperthyroidism.

About this clonotype itself: A single base separates this from a much larger clone, so it may be a read error. V and J are TRBV12-3 or TRBV12-4 and TRBJ2-5; 9 bases line up with TRBD1. The length of the CDR3 is 14 residues. V trimming: 4 bases; J trimming: 4 bases; junction bases outside the gene matches: 4. The CDR3 region is CASSSRTGAETQYF. The CDR3 DNA follows: TGTGCCAGCAGTTCTAGGACAGGGGCAGAGACCCAGTACTTC.

This clonotype was recorded many times. The gene calls are TRBV6-2 or TRBV6-3 and TRBJ2-7; 7 bases are a match to TRBD1. After removal of 2 bases from V and 1 base from J, the junction contained 23 bases not matched to a gene. This CDR3 has 21 residues. The germline CDR1 and CDR2 sequences are MNHEY and SVGEGT. The CDR3 sequence: CASSYRDSRITLRFRSYEQYF. Here the CDR3 DNA reads TGTGCCAGCAGTTACCGGGACAGCAGAATCACCCTACGTTTCCGATCCTACGAGCAGTACTTC.